Below, 32 T cell receptor beta chains from the same sample are listed, as sequenced in a study of T cell repertoires in cytomegalovirus infection. TCRdb re-analysed the reads in MiXCR, keeping a single row per CDR3 protein. The sample has roughly 500,000 distinct CDR3 sequences, 30% to 40% seen once; the top ten hold 17%. Which antigens these TCRs recognize remains unknown. Here the sequenced sample was cultured PBMCs, taken from culture after CMV antigen stimulation. The receptors stem from a human donor in good health (CMV status not recorded). Some clones in this sample may be carry-over from other donors' samples.

The chain has TRBV10-1 and TRBJ1-1; unclear D gene. This CDR3 is 13 amino acids long. Germline loops: CDR1 WNHNN, CDR2 SYGVQD (reference sequence). The ends were cut back, 2 bases at V and 3 bases at J, with 7 bases in the middle. In DNA, the CDR3 is TGCGCCAGCAGTGAGGGCGATTACACTGAAGCTTTCTTT. Amino acids: CASSEGDYTEAFF.

The chain links TRBV30 to TRBJ2-5; D is ambiguous. V gave up 0 bases and J gave up 5 bases, with 10 bases separating them. The length of the CDR3 is 13 residues. The germline V gene encodes CDR1 GTSNPN and CDR2 SVGIG (reference sequence). CDR3 residues: CAWSVTGPETQYF. In DNA, the CDR3 is TGTGCCTGGAGTGTAACGGGCCCGGAGACCCAGTACTTC. The full variable domain, completed using reference TRBV30 and TRBJ2-5, is SQTIHQWPATLVQPVGSPLSLECTVEGTSNPNLYWYRQAAGRGLQLLFYSVGIGQISSEVPQNLSASRPQDRQFILSSKKLLLSDSGFYLCAWSVTGPETQYFGPGTRLLVL.

This clonotype was picked up many times. The rearrangement uses TRBV7-8 and TRBJ2-5; 7 bases are a match to TRBD2. Trimming took 1 base from V and 2 from J; bases not matched to a gene: 4. Germline V lookup: CDR1 SGHVS, CDR2 FQNEAQ. The CDR3 has 15 amino acids. The CDR3 DNA is TGTGCCAGCAGCTTAGGTGGTAGCGGGCAAGAGACCCAGTACTTC. Translated, it gives CASSLGGSGQETQYF.

CDR3 loop: CASSLGEDRGLAVQYV. The CDR3 DNA sequence: TGTGCCAGCAGCCTGGGCGAGGACAGGGGGCTGGCGGTGCAGTACGTC. This chain uses TRBV7-4 with TRBJ2-7; 11 bases are a match to TRBD1. The V and J ends lost 5 bases and 9 bases, in that order; junction bases with no gene match: 15. This CDR3 is 16 amino acids long. CDR1 and CDR2 from the germline V gene are SGHVT and SQSDAQ.

CDR3 protein: CASLTPVGDTGELFF. DNA for the CDR3: TGTGCCAGCCTCACCCCTGTGGGGGACACCGGGGAGCTGTTTTTT. The chain has TRBV7-9 and TRBJ2-2; D tentatively reads TRBD1 or TRBD2 (5 bases each). V lost 8 bases, J lost 3 bases, and 16 bases lay in between. The germline V gene encodes CDR1 SEHNR and CDR2 FQNEAQ (reference sequence). The CDR3 sequence is 15 residues long.

This clonotype has only a few counts. This sequence joins TRBV4-1 and TRBJ2-3, with D possibly being TRBD1 (7 bases). CDR1 MGHRA and CDR2 YSYEKL come from the germline V gene. The CDR3 totals 15 residues. The ends were cut back, 4 bases at V and 4 bases at J, with 15 bases in the middle. CDR3 in amino acids: CASSRDPRGADTQYF. CDR3 nucleotides: TGCGCCAGCAGCCGGGATCCCAGGGGGGCAGATACGCAGTATTTT.

The V and J genes are TRBV11-3 and TRBJ2-1, with 10 bases lining up with TRBD2. From germline, CDR1 is SGHNT and CDR2 YENEEA. The V gene end was trimmed by 5 bases and the J gene end by 14 bases; junction bases not matched to a gene: 9. CDR3 length equals 13 residues. The CDR3 coding sequence is TGTGCCAGCAGCCGCGGACTAGCGGAAGGGGAGTTCTTC. It translates to CASSRGLAEGEFF.

The CDR3 is CASSVREATEAFF. CDR3 DNA: TGTGCCAGCAGCGTACGAGAGGCCACTGAAGCTTTCTTT. The gene calls are TRBV12-3 or TRBV12-4 and TRBJ1-1; no reliable D call. Trimming removed 6 bases from V and 4 bases from J, with 12 bases in between. The CDR3 is made up of 13 amino acids.

The gene calls are TRBV6-4 and TRBJ2-1; D is possibly TRBD2 (6 bases). The CDR3 consists of 14 residues. Deletions cut 2 bases from V and 6 bases from J, with 11 bases between. In germline, CDR1 is MRHNA, CDR2 SNTAGT. The CDR3 DNA is TGTGCCAGCAGTGACGTCGGGGGAGGCAATGAGCAGTTCTTC. It yields the protein CASSDVGGGNEQFF.

The V gene is TRBV20-1, the J gene TRBJ2-5, with D possibly being TRBD2 (6 bases). The germline CDR1 and CDR2 sequences are DFQATT and SNEGSKA (reference sequence). The CDR3 covers 16 residues. Trimming pared 0 bases from V and 3 bases from J, leaving 17 bases between. The chain's CDR3 is CSAREDYRRIKETQYF. The DNA for the CDR3 is TGCAGTGCTAGAGAGGACTACCGTCGTATTAAAGAGACCCAGTACTTC.

The sample holds a few counts of this clonotype. This rearrangement joins TRBV7-2 to TRBJ2-4; D not resolved. The CDR3 extends over 13 amino acids. Trimming removed 7 bases from V and 0 bases from J, with 7 bases in between. In germline, CDR1 is SGHTA, CDR2 FQGNSA. The CDR3 region is CASIPGAKNIQYF. The CDR3 coding sequence is TGTGCCAGCATTCCAGGAGCCAAAAACATTCAGTACTTC.

This clonotype was observed a few times. The V and J genes are TRBV6-1 and TRBJ2-3; 10 positions match TRBD2. The germline CDR1 and CDR2 sequences are MNHNS and SASEGT. Germline trimming cut 6 bases from V and 4 bases from J; bases unmatched to any gene: 22. The CDR3 contains 20 residues. The CDR3: CASRKTSGATSTWGPDTQYF. The CDR3 bases are TGTGCCAGCAGGAAAACTAGCGGGGCTACCTCTACCTGGGGCCCAGATACGCAGTATTTT.

The genes are TRBV7-9 and TRBJ1-1; D possibly corresponds to TRBD1 (6 bases). The germline gives CDR1 SEHNR, CDR2 FQNEAQ (reference sequence). V lost 5 bases, J lost 2 bases, and 15 bases lay in between. This CDR3 contains 15 residues. CDR3 sequence reads: CASSTRDTSNTEAFF. CDR3 bases: TGTGCCAGCAGCACCCGGGACACGTCAAACACTGAAGCTTTCTTT.

This clonotype occurred a few times. The chain couples TRBV7-2 to TRBJ2-2; a weak D match, TRBD2 (5 bases). Germline CDR1 SGHTA, CDR2 FQGNSA. Trimming took 2 bases from V and 6 from J, leaving 10 bases between them. CDR3 size: 14 residues. In DNA, the CDR3 is TGTGCCAGCAGCTTAAGGGAGAGGTCCGGGGAGCTGTTTTTT. This translates into CASSLRERSGELFF.

The genes are TRBV6-2 or TRBV6-3 and TRBJ1-5; D unresolved. Germline V CDR1 and CDR2: MNHEY, SVGEGT. V was clipped by 11 bases and J by 2 bases, with 16 bases between them. This CDR3 region has 14 residues. CDR3 sequence reads: CASRMGLGNQPQHF. In DNA, the CDR3 is TGTGCCTCCAGAATGGGGTTGGGCAATCAGCCCCAGCATTTT.

A word on this clonotype: Just one base apart from a much larger clone, this may be a read error. This chain joins TRBV19 and TRBJ1-2; D remains ambiguous. Trimming stripped 7 bases from V and 4 bases from J, with 13 bases between. The CDR3 has 13 residues. Germline V gives CDR1 LNHDA, CDR2 SQIVND (reference sequence). CDR3 loop: CASMEGNGYGYTF. The CDR3 DNA reads as TGTGCCAGTATGGAAGGTAATGGCTATGGCTACACCTTC.

This chain uses TRBV12-3 or TRBV12-4 with TRBJ1-3, with D possibly TRBD1 on 6 matching bases. V was pared by 1 base and J by 0 bases, with 13 bases between. There are 17 residues in the CDR3. For the CDR3, the DNA is TGTGCCAGCAGTTTAGTGGGGGACATTCTCTCTGGAAACACCATATATTTT. It codes for CASSLVGDILSGNTIYF.

V gene TRBV18 combines with J gene TRBJ2-5, with D uncertain. Germline V gene lookup returns CDR1 KGHSH and CDR2 LQKENI. The V gene lost 3 bases and the J gene lost 0 bases, with 8 bases spanning the gap. This CDR3 is 14 amino acids long. CDR3 nucleotide sequence: TGTGCCAGCTCACCCCCAGGACACCAAGAGACCCAGTACTTC. Its translation: CASSPPGHQETQYF.

In DNA, the CDR3 is TGTGCCAGCAGTTTATCTCTAGCGGGGGGAACGAGGGAGTACTTC. Protein product: CASSLSLAGGTREYF. The rearrangement joins TRBV27 to TRBJ2-5; 11 bases align to TRBD2. This CDR3 is built from 15 residues. Germline assignment: CDR1 MNHEY and CDR2 SMNVEV (reference sequence). J lost 12 bases, V lost 0 bases, and 9 bases had no gene match.

The chain uses TRBV28 and TRBJ2-1; 10 nucleotides match TRBD1. Germline V gene data show CDR1 as MDHEN and CDR2 as SYDVKM. V shed 7 bases and J 2 bases; nucleotides not matched to a gene: 5. This CDR3 has 15 residues. The CDR3 loop reads CASITGTGAYNEQFF. The CDR3, as DNA: TGTGCCAGCATTACCGGGACAGGGGCCTACAATGAGCAGTTCTTC.

CDR3 nucleotides: TGTGCCAGCAGCTTCGGACAGGGGACGAACACTGAAGCTTTCTTT. As protein: CASSFGQGTNTEAFF. The V and J genes are TRBV7-9 and TRBJ1-1; the match to TRBD1 covers 9 bases. CDR3 length equals 15 residues. V lost 3 bases, J lost 1 base, and 3 bases stayed unmatched. CDR1 SEHNR and CDR2 FQNEAQ come from the germline V gene (reference sequence).

The chain joins TRBV4-1 to TRBJ1-5; D may be TRBD1 (6 bases). This CDR3 region has 16 residues. CDR1 and CDR2 (germline): MGHRA, YSYEKL. V lost 0 bases and J 4 bases, leaving 13 bases between the germline ends. The CDR3 DNA reads TGCGCCAGCAGCCAAGAACCTGGGGGCGGGAATCAGCCCCAGCATTTT. It translates to CASSQEPGGGNQPQHF.

J is TRBJ2-7 and V is TRBV5-6; perhaps TRBD1 as D (5 bases). This CDR3 contains 15 residues. Trimming took off 5 bases at V and 0 bases at J, with 15 bases between the two ends. The germline gives CDR1 SGHDT, CDR2 YYEEEE. The CDR3 loop is CASRVMTVNSYEQYF. The CDR3 DNA is TGTGCCAGCAGGGTTATGACAGTGAACTCCTACGAGCAGTACTTC.

The gene calls are TRBV28 and TRBJ1-2; D is unclear. CDR1 is MDHEN, CDR2 SYDVKM, per germline. Trimming stripped 5 bases from V and 4 bases from J, with 20 bases between. CDR3 length: 16 amino acids. For the CDR3, the DNA is TGTGCCAGCAGTGCGCGCAGTCCACCTGCTAGCTATGGCTACACCTTC. Its translation is CASSARSPPASYGYTF.

This clonotype has a single count. This chain connects TRBV4-1 to TRBJ1-1; TRBD1 is a possible D gene (6 bases). V shed 0 bases and J shed 6 bases, with 17 bases lying between them. Germline V gene lookup returns CDR1 MGHRA and CDR2 YSYEKL. There are 16 residues in the CDR3. CDR3 bases: TGCGCCAGCAGCCAAGATAGTGGGGGCACGGCGGCTGAAGCTTTCTTT. Translating gives CASSQDSGGTAAEAFF.

The rearrangement joins TRBV10-3 to TRBJ2-1, with TRBD2 matching 9 bases. V lost 8 bases and J lost 4; bases outside the gene matches: 6. The germline V gene encodes CDR1 ENHRY and CDR2 SYGVKD. The CDR3 length is 14 residues. The CDR3 coding sequence is TGTGCCATCTCCGAGCGGGAGGCATACAATGAGCAGTTCTTC. It specifies CAISEREAYNEQFF.

The chain is built from TRBV6-4 and TRBJ2-2; 9 bases line up with TRBD1. The CDR3 loop spans 15 amino acids. The germline gives CDR1 MRHNA, CDR2 SNTAGT. J was trimmed by 4 bases and V by 6 bases; bases with no gene match: 6. The CDR3 loop is CASSPGTGTTGELFF. As DNA, the CDR3 is TGTGCCAGCAGCCCTGGGACAGGGACCACCGGGGAGCTGTTTTTT.

The V call is TRBV5-1, the J call TRBJ2-2, with 7 bases aligning to TRBD1. CDR3 length: 16 amino acids. V was clipped by 5 bases and J by 7 bases; unmatched bases: 14. The germline V gene encodes CDR1 SGHRS and CDR2 YFSETQ. CDR3 region: CASRTGNTLGGGELFF. The CDR3 DNA reads TGCGCCAGCAGGACAGGGAATACCCTAGGCGGCGGGGAGCTGTTTTTT.

V is TRBV15 and J is TRBJ1-2, with 7 nucleotides matching TRBD1. There are 16 residues in the CDR3. The germline V gene has CDR1 LNHNV and CDR2 YYDKDF (reference sequence). Trimming at V came to 0 bases and at J to 4 bases, leaving 8 bases not matched to a gene. The CDR3 region has the DNA TGTGCCACCAGCAGAGATACGGGACAGACTTCCTATGGCTACACCTTC. Translation: CATSRDTGQTSYGYTF.

This clonotype was recorded a few times. The chain is built from TRBV6-1 and TRBJ2-5; no reliable D call. V shed 6 bases and J shed 1 base, with 9 bases lying between them. CDR1 is MNHNS and CDR2 is SASEGT in the germline V gene. The CDR3 contains 13 residues. CDR3 in DNA: TGTGCCAGCAGAAATCTGGTCCAAGAGACCCAGTACTTC. It translates to CASRNLVQETQYF.

This clonotype was detected a few times. The chain has TRBV7-6 and TRBJ2-3, with 8 nucleotides matching TRBD1. The CDR3 runs 14 residues. Germline CDR1 and CDR2: SGHVS and FNYEAQ. With V trimmed by 5 bases and J by 10 bases, 11 bases remained unmatched. The DNA of the CDR3 is TGTGCCAGCAGCCGCGGACAGGGAGTGGAAGCGCAGTATTTT. It yields the protein CASSRGQGVEAQYF.

In its sample, this clonotype was seen a few times. The V call is TRBV12-3 or TRBV12-4, the J call TRBJ2-5; no clear D. With 2 bases removed from V and 8 bases from J, the gap between germline ends came to 12 bases. The CDR3 is 13 amino acids. The CDR3 protein is CASSLSMESTQYF. Here the CDR3 DNA reads TGTGCCAGCAGTTTAAGCATGGAGTCCACCCAGTACTTC.